This T cell receptor (beta chain) was captured in a study of identical twins. General study findings and limits: Memory repertoires showed no such pattern, whereas abundant cord blood beta clonotypes carried fewer insertions.

This clonotype was detected ten times or more. Its antigen remains unknown. cDNA carried unique molecular identifiers, and a universal primer site was added by template switching. TCRdb processed the 5' RACE reads anew with MiXCR; each CDR3 protein has one entry. The table shows around 650,000 distinct CDR3 sequences, with about 7% occurring only once. The sample also formed part of further work on yellow fever vaccine responses in identical twins.

The sequence derives from a woman aged 18-29 years in good health. The sequenced sample was PBMCs.

CDR3 loop: CASSSAGIVGQPQHF. CDR3 DNA sequence: TGTGCCAGCAGTTCGGCGGGAATCGTGGGTCAGCCCCAGCATTTT. The V gene is TRBV6-2 or TRBV6-3, the J gene TRBJ1-5, with no clear D. The CDR3 extends over 15 amino acids. Trimming removed 4 bases at V and 6 bases at J, with 16 bases between. Germline lookup yields CDR1 MNHEY and CDR2 SVGEGT.